Sequencing of this T cell receptor beta chain was carried out in a study of beta chain features in type 1 diabetes. Germline V gene lookup returns CDR1 SEHNR and CDR2 FQNEAQ (reference sequence). With 8 bases removed from V and 4 bases from J, the gap between germline ends came to 21 bases. The CDR3 consists of 15 residues. General study points: Cells carrying high TCR expression could end up over-represented when cDNA is sequenced. TCRB CDR3 length was moderately but significantly reduced in all four CD4+ subsets of Type 1 diabetes patients.

Expressed TCRB transcripts were sequenced after all isolated RNA was converted to cDNA. Sequencing was performed with immunoSEQ multiplex PCR; in TCRdb, only in-frame clones are kept and a portion is missing. This sample yields roughly 140,000 clones, of which roughly 50% are seen a single time; roughly 0.4% belongs to the top ten. This clone has more than one count but fewer than ten. Its antigen is undetermined. Sequencing was done on a sample of Tregs from blood. The chain uses TRBV7-9 and TRBJ2-7, with a weak D call TRBD2 (5 bases). The clonotype was recovered from a man between 18 and 35 years old in good health. CDR3 coding DNA: TGTGCCAGCGGCACGCGGTGGGGTAGGGAGTACGAGCAGTACTTC. Its protein product is CASGTRWGREYEQYF. Complete variable domain (other parts from reference TRBV7-9 and TRBJ2-7): DTGVSQNPRHKITKRGQNVTFRCDPISEHNRLYWYRQTLGQGPEFLTYFQNEAQLEKSRLLSDRFSAERPKGSFSTLEIQRTEQGDSAMYLCASGTRWGREYEQYFGPGTRLTVT.